This T cell receptor beta chain was observed in a study of T cells in Graves' hyperthyroidism and ophthalmopathy. V lost 4 bases and J 10 bases, leaving 10 bases between the germline ends. CDR3 length: 10 residues. Looked up from germline, CDR1 is SQVTM and CDR2 is ANQGSEA. Regarding this clonotype: Its antigen is unidentified.

Study-wide results and caveats: Onset of ophthalmopathy came a median 6.5 months after the model predicted it.

The TCR beta CDR3 regions underwent amplification using RNA transcripts as the source. HTBI primers were used for first-round RT-PCR of the TCR CDR3. In TCRdb, the multiplex PCR reads were re-called with MiXCR into one record per CDR3 protein. The sample has tens of thousands of distinct CDR3 sequences, around 40% seen once; the top ten hold approximately 10%. Material: blood. The TCR originated in a woman in her 30s with Graves' hyperthyroidism. The J gene is TRBJ1-1, the V gene TRBV29-1; D remains unclear. DNA of the CDR3: TGCAGCGTTGTCGCACTATCAGCTTTCTTT. It encodes CSVVALSAFF.